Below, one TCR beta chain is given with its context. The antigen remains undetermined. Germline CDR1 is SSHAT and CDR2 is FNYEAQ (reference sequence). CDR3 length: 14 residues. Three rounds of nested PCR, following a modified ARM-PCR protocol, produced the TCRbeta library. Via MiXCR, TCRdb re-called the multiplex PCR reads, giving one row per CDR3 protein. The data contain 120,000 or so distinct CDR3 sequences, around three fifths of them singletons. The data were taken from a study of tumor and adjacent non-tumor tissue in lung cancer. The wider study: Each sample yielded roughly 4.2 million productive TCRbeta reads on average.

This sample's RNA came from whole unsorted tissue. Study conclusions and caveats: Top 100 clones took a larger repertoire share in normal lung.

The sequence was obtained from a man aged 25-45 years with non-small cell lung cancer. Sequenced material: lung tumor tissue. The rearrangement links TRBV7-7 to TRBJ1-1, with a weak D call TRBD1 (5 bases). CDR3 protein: CTSSLRGLRAQAFF. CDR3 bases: TGTACTAGCAGCTTACGGGGGTTAAGGGCGCAAGCTTTCTTT.